This TCR beta chain was profiled in a study of T cells in Graves' hyperthyroidism and ophthalmopathy. The investigators amplified TCR beta CDR3 regions from RNA transcripts. The HTBI primer set was used in a first-round RT-PCR of the TCR CDR3. MiXCR, applied by TCRdb to the multiplex PCR reads, yields one record per CDR3 protein. The sample contains approximately 400,000 distinct CDR3 sequences, roughly 14% of which appear only once. The V gene lost 5 bases and the J gene lost 4 bases, with 14 bases spanning the gap. CDR3 size: 14 residues. Germline V gene lookup returns CDR1 SGHVS and CDR2 FQNEAQ. Many counts were recorded for this clonotype.

The J gene is TRBJ1-1, the V gene TRBV7-8; D may be TRBD1 (5 bases). Sequencing was performed on blood. The TCR was taken from a woman aged 25 to 39 with Graves' ophthalmopathy. Written as DNA, the CDR3 is TGTGCCAGCAGCCTTAGCGGGGACCGCACTGAAGCTTTCTTT. Its protein product is CASSLSGDRTEAFF. The full variable domain, completed using reference TRBV7-8 and TRBJ1-1, is GAGVSQSPRYKVAKRGQDVALRCDPISGHVSLFWYQQALGQGPEFLTYFQNEAQLDKSGLPSDRFFAERPEGSVSTLKIQRTQQEDSAVYLCASSLSGDRTEAFFGQGTRLTVV.